This T cell receptor beta chain was captured by sequencing in a study of blood T cell repertoires in COVID-19. Generated by immunoSEQ multiplex PCR, the TCRdb table keeps only in-frame clones and is missing some. The sample lists around 300,000 clones; under 90% were seen once. What the recovered Cohort 3 donors had was two negative PCRs, clearance, or symptom resolution. Unmatched junction bases numbered 12, after V lost 6 bases and J lost 5 bases. Per germline, CDR1 SGHNT and CDR2 YYREEE (reference sequence). The CDR3 has 15 amino acids. The sequencing input was PBMCs or T cells enriched from blood (not recorded which). This sequence originates from a woman in her thirties or forties who had recovered from COVID-19. The J gene is TRBJ1-1, the V gene TRBV5-4; 8 positions agree with TRBD1. The CDR3 loop is CASTPGRGPRTEAFF. In DNA form, the CDR3 reads TGTGCCAGCACGCCTGGCAGGGGGCCCAGGACTGAAGCTTTCTTT.